The clone carrying this T cell receptor (beta chain) has only a few counts. This sample is drawn from a study of identical twins. Template switching (which added a universal primer site) was used, and cDNA carried unique molecular identifiers. Using its own MiXCR run on the 5' RACE reads, TCRdb lists one record per CDR3 protein. The sample records approximately 500,000 distinct CDR3 sequences, 20% to 25% being singletons. This CDR3 comprises 16 residues. Germline trimming cut 3 bases from V and 4 bases from J; bases unmatched to any gene: 11. These records were also assigned to another study, of T cells expressing NK-cell markers. This second study says: It was sorted CD3+CD56+NKG2C+, CD3+CD56+NKG2C- and CD3+CD56-NKG2C+ T cells that supplied the TCR beta repertoires. About six donors showed dominant NKG2C+ clonotypes comprising about 1.0-8% of their CD8+ T cells.

The receptor's source is a woman aged 18 to 35 in good health. V and J are TRBV12-3 or TRBV12-4 and TRBJ2-7; TRBD1 matches at 8 bases. The sample was CD4+ T cells sorted from blood. CDR3 protein: CASSFRLGTGRYEQYF. In DNA form, the CDR3 reads TGTGCCAGCAGTTTTCGCCTCGGGACAGGACGATACGAGCAGTACTTC.